Detailed here is one T cell receptor (beta chain). Its antigen is not known. Each sorted fraction was over 95% pure. The source of the sample is a study of beta chain features in type 1 diabetes. Study context: The study examined about 100,000,000 sorted cells across all samples.

Study results and caveats: Moderate yet significant TCRB CDR3 shortening was seen in Type 1 diabetes patients in all four CD4+ subsets.

The CDR3 consists of 15 residues. V shed 4 bases and J 1 base; nucleotides not matched to a gene: 4. Germline CDR1 WSHSY, CDR2 SAAADI. Sequenced material consisted of expressed TCRB transcripts (all of the isolated RNA was reverse transcribed). Profiling relied on immunoSEQ multiplex PCR, and the TCRdb table lists in-frame clones only, not all of them. The table lists over 650,000 clones, roughly 13% of them singletons, with 0.03% to 0.045% in the top ten. The V and J genes are TRBV10-2 and TRBJ2-5; 9 bases map to TRBD1. The sequenced sample was naive CD4+ T cells from blood. The receptor's source is a man between 18 and 29 years old with type 1 diabetes. The CDR3 reads CASSGTGDFQETQYF. CDR3 coding DNA: TGCGCCAGCAGTGGGACAGGGGACTTCCAAGAGACCCAGTACTTC.